Below are 11 T cell receptor beta chains sequenced from a single sample in a study of technical replicates of blood from several donors. The method was immunoSEQ multiplex PCR; TCRdb's version includes in-frame clones alone and lacks a portion of them. The sample shows 51,000 or so clones, 80% to 95% of them seen only once. Sequencing was carried out using PBMCs. Source of these receptors: a human donor in good health. Some clones in this sample may be carry-over from other donors' samples.

The CDR3 DNA is TGTGCCAGTAGTATAGATCGAGGGACAGGGTCCTACAATGAGCAGTTCTTC. Amino acid sequence: CASSIDRGTGSYNEQFF. This chain joins TRBV19 and TRBJ2-1, with 9 bases fitting TRBD1. J lost 1 base, V lost 0 bases, and 4 bases had no gene match. CDR1 is LNHDA and CDR2 is SQIVND in the germline V gene (reference sequence). The CDR3 covers 17 residues.

This clone has a single count. The J gene is TRBJ1-2, the V gene TRBV27, with a weak D call TRBD1 (6 bases). V was cut by 5 bases and J by 4 bases, with 44 bases left in between. This CDR3 region has 24 residues. Germline V gives CDR1 MNHEY, CDR2 SMNVEV (reference sequence). This CDR3 reads CASSKTLWTAPLPPPSQTLYGYTF. The CDR3, as DNA: TGTGCCAGCAGTAAAACTCTATGGACAGCACCTCTTCCTCCTCCGAGCCAAACCCTCTATGGCTACACCTTC.

This clone was detected once. The chain joins TRBV7-7 to TRBJ2-2, with 7 bases fitting TRBD1. V gave up 3 bases and J gave up 3 bases; unmatched junction bases: 1. The CDR3 is made up of 14 amino acids. Per germline, CDR1 SSHAT and CDR2 FNYEAQ (reference sequence). The CDR3 DNA reads TGTGCCAGCAGCTTTGACAGGGACACCGGGGAGCTGTTTTTT. This codes for CASSFDRDTGELFF.

V gene TRBV7-2 combines with J gene TRBJ2-5; 9 nucleotides agree with TRBD1. This CDR3 comprises 14 residues. Germline lookup yields CDR1 SGHTA and CDR2 FQGNSA. Trimming at V came to 3 bases and at J to 6 bases, leaving 5 bases not matched to a gene. The CDR3, as DNA: TGTGCCAGCAGCTTGGGACAGGGAGAACAGACCCAGTACTTC. The encoded protein is CASSLGQGEQTQYF.

This clone was seen once. The CDR3 nucleotides read TGTGCCAGCAGTGAATCTACCGGGACAGGGCCCGCCACCCTCCACTTT. The encoded protein is CASSESTGTGPATLHF. The gene calls are TRBV2 and TRBJ1-6, with 9 bases lining up with TRBD1. The ends lost 2 bases at V and 14 bases at J; junction bases unmatched: 13. The CDR3 has 16 amino acids. CDR1 and CDR2 (germline): SNHLY, FYNNEI.

The rearrangement joins TRBV29-1 to TRBJ1-2, with D perhaps matching TRBD1 (5 bases). The CDR3 contains 14 residues. Germline V lookup: CDR1 SQVTM, CDR2 ANQGSEA. With 7 bases removed from V and 8 bases from J, the gap between germline ends came to 23 bases. CDR3 coding DNA: TGCAGCGCTGCAGACGACAGATTTAGGAGCGGCTACACCTTC. It codes for CSAADDRFRSGYTF.

The chain has TRBV6-6 and TRBJ1-2; D gene ambiguous. This CDR3 spans 12 amino acids. Germline CDR1 and CDR2: MNHNY and SVGAGI (reference sequence). Trimming cost V 7 bases and J 8 bases, with 14 bases left between them. The DNA for the CDR3 is TGTGCCAGCACCTCGGTCTCGAGCGGCTACACCTTC. It is translated as CASTSVSSGYTF.

This chain joins TRBV6-5 and TRBJ2-5, with D perhaps TRBD2 (6 bases). V gave up 2 bases and J gave up 7 bases, with 11 bases separating them. From germline, CDR1 is MNHEY and CDR2 SVGAGI. The length of the CDR3 is 13 residues. The CDR3 reads CASSYKQGGTQYF. The CDR3 nucleotides read TGTGCCAGCAGTTACAAGCAGGGAGGGACCCAGTACTTC.

This clone was seen a single time. This rearrangement joins TRBV7-2 to TRBJ1-5; D not certain. Germline V lookup: CDR1 SGHTA, CDR2 FQGNSA. V was cut by 10 bases and J by 1 base, with 11 bases left in between. The CDR3 extends over 13 amino acids. CDR3 nucleotides: TGTGCCACGGGGTTTGCGAGCAATCAGCCCCAGCATTTT. This translates into CATGFASNQPQHF.

The rearrangement links TRBV5-1 to TRBJ1-2; D possibly corresponds to TRBD1 (5 bases). Germline assignment: CDR1 SGHRS and CDR2 YFSETQ. This CDR3 has 14 amino acids. Trimming removed 0 bases from V and 6 bases from J, with 12 bases in between. CDR3 bases: TGCGCCAGCAGCTTGGGCCAGGGCTACAATGGCTACACCTTC. Its translation: CASSLGQGYNGYTF.

The table lists this clone with a few counts. The genes are TRBV5-4 and TRBJ1-4, with TRBD1 identical over 7 bases. With V trimmed by 3 bases and J by 0 bases, 2 bases remained unmatched. Germline lookup yields CDR1 SGHNT and CDR2 YYREEE (reference sequence). The CDR3 covers 15 residues. The CDR3 DNA reads as TGTGCCAGCAGCTGGCAGGGGGCAACTAATGAAAAACTGTTTTTT. Its translation: CASSWQGATNEKLFF. The full variable domain, completed using reference TRBV5-4 and TRBJ1-4, is ETGVTQSPTHLIKTRGQQVTLRCSSQSGHNTVSWYQQALGQGPQFIFQYYREEENGRGNFPPRFSGLQFPNYSSELNVNALELDDSALYLCASSWQGATNEKLFFGSGTQLSVL.